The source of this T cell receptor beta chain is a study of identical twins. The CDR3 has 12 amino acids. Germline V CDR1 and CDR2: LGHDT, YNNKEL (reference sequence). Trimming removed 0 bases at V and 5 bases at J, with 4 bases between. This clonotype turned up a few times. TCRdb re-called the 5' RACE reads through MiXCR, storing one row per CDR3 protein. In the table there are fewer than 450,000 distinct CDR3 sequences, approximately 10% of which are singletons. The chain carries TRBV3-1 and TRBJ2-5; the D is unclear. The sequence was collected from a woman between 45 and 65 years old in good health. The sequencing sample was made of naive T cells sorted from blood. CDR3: CASSQDSETQYF. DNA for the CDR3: TGTGCCAGCAGCCAAGATTCGGAGACCCAGTACTTC.